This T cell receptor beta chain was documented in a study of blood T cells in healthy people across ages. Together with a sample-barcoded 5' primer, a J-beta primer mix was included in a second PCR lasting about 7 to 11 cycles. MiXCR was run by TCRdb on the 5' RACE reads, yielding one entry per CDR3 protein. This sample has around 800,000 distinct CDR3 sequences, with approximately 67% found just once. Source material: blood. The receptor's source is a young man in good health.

CDR3 nucleotide sequence: TGTGCCAGCAGTTTAGGGGGTGAAGCTTTCTTT. It codes for CASSLGGEAFF. The gene calls are TRBV12-3 or TRBV12-4 and TRBJ1-1; D remains unclear. Trimming cost V 1 base and J 7 bases, with 4 bases left between them. This CDR3 is built from 11 residues.